This T cell receptor beta chain was found in a study of blood T cells in healthy people across ages. This clonotype has a handful of counts. The use of a sample-barcoded 5' primer and a J-beta primer mix characterized a second PCR of about 7 to 12 cycles. Each cDNA molecule was tagged by a template-switch adaptor that had 12 random nucleotides. MiXCR, run by TCRdb on the 5' RACE reads, gives a single entry per CDR3 protein. The data hold 650,000 to 1,000,000 distinct CDR3 sequences, with roughly 40% observed a single time. Specimen: blood. This clonotype was sampled from a man between 18 and 29 years old in good health.

The CDR3 protein is CASSYQGIAKNIQYF. CDR3 DNA sequence: TGTGCCAGCAGTTACCAGGGAATAGCCAAAAACATTCAGTACTTC. The V gene is TRBV6-2 or TRBV6-3, the J gene TRBJ2-4, with D perhaps matching TRBD1 (5 bases). Per the germline V gene, CDR1 is MNHEY and CDR2 is SVGEGT. The CDR3 extends over 15 amino acids. V gave up 2 bases and J gave up 0 bases, with 8 bases separating them.